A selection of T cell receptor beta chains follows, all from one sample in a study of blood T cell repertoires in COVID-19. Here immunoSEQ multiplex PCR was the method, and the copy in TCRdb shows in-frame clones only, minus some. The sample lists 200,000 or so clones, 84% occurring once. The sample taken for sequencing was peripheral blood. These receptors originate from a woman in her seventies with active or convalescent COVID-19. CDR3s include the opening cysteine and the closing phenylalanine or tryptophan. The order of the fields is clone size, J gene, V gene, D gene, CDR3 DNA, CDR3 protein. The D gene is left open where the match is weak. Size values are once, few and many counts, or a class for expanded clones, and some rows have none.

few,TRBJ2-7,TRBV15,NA,TGTGCCACCAGCTCCTACCACCGCGGCCCCTACGAGCAGTACTTC,CATSSYHRGPYEQYF
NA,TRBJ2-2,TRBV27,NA,TGTGCCAGCAGCCGCCTACCGGGGGCCGGGGAGCTGTTTTTT,CASSRLPGAGELFF
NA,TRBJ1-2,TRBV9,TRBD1,TGTGCCAGCAGCGTAGACAGGGGACTCTATGGCTACACCTTC,CASSVDRGLYGYTF
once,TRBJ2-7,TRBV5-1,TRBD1,TGCGCCAGCAGCGCTAGGGACAGCCTGGGGGAGCAGTACTTC,CASSARDSLGEQYF
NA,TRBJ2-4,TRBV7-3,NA,TGTGCCAGCAGCTTAAATAGGGTCGGGGTTCAGTACTTC,CASSLNRVGVQYF
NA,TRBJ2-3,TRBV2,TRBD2,TGTGCCAGCAGCCTCGGGACTAGCAGCACAGATACGCAGTATTTT,CASSLGTSSTDTQYF
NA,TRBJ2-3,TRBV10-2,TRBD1,TGCGCCAGCAGTGAGTCTGCCCGGACAGGGGTGGCAGATACGCAGTATTTT,CASSESARTGVADTQYF
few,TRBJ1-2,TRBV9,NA,TGTGCCAGCAGCGCCGCGGCGGGGGAGGGCTACACCTTC,CASSAAAGEGYTF
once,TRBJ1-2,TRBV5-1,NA,TGCGCCAGCAGTCCTGACAACGCCATCTATGGTTACACCTTC,CASSPDNAIYGYTF
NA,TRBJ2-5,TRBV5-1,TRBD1,TGCGCCAGCAGCTCCGAGGGACAGGGGGCATCGGAGACCCAGTACTTC,CASSSEGQGASETQYF
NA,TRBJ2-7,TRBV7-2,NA,TGTGCCAGCAGCCTTTACTACGAGCAGTACTTC,CASSLYYEQYF
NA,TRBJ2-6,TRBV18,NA,TGTGCCAGCTCACCAATTCTCCCTGGGGCCAACGTCCTGACTTTC,CASSPILPGANVLTF
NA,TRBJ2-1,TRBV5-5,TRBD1,TGTGCCAGCAGCTTGGAGACAGGGGCAGGGGGGAATGAGCAGTTCTTC,CASSLETGAGGNEQFF